A single sample gave rise to the 21 T cell receptor beta chains below, sequenced in a study of tumor and adjacent non-tumor tissue in lung cancer. Three rounds of nested PCR, following a modified ARM-PCR protocol, produced the TCRbeta library. TCRdb re-analysed the multiplex PCR reads in MiXCR, keeping a single row per CDR3 protein. The sample records 84,000 or so distinct CDR3 sequences, roughly 62% being singletons. The template was RNA from unsorted bulk tissue. Input material: lung tumor tissue. The receptors derive from a man between 65 and 85 years old with non-small cell lung cancer.

Comment on this clonotype: A junction end diverges from the germline sequence, so it may reflect a read error. The genes are TRBV5-1 and TRBJ2-3, with unresolved D. CDR1 SGHRS and CDR2 YFSETQ come from the germline V gene. This CDR3 spans 15 amino acids. The DNA for the CDR3 is TGCACCAGCAGCTCGGCAGCTGCGTCAACAGATACGCAGTATTTT. It encodes CTSSSAAASTDTQYF.

About this clonotype itself: A much larger clone is a single base away; this may be a read error. The rearrangement links TRBV12-3 or TRBV12-4 to TRBJ1-1; D remains ambiguous. This CDR3 is 15 amino acids long. CDR3 residues: CASRPLSSVNTEGFF. The CDR3 nucleotides are TGTGCCAGCAGGCCCCTCAGCTCGGTGAACACTGAAGGTTTCTTT.

The chain couples TRBV29-1 to TRBJ2-7, with 7 positions matching TRBD1. The germline CDR1 and CDR2 sequences are SQVTM and ANQGSEA. The CDR3 totals 13 residues. CDR3 nucleotides: TGCATCACAAGACAGGGTATGAACTACGAGCAGTACTTC. This codes for CITRQGMNYEQYF.

For this clonotype: A read error is likely, as this CDR3 ends without the conserved phenylalanine or tryptophan. The chain carries TRBV6-6 and TRBJ2-5, with D maybe TRBD2 (7 bases). The length of the CDR3 is 15 residues. The V gene's germline CDR1 is MNHNY and CDR2 SVGAGI (reference sequence). The CDR3 loop reads CASNYSGGLQETQYI. CDR3 nucleotide sequence: TGTGCCAGCAATTACTCGGGGGGCCTCCAAGAGACCCAGTACATC.

Concerning this clonotype: The conserved closing phenylalanine or tryptophan is absent in this CDR3, likely reflecting a read error. The V gene is TRBV7-9, the J gene TRBJ1-5, with 8 bases identical to TRBD1. Looked up from germline, CDR1 is SEHNR and CDR2 is FQNEAQ (reference sequence). This CDR3 has 14 residues. The CDR3 coding sequence is TGTCCCAGCAGCTGGACAGGGATTAATCAGTCCCAGCATTCT. Translated, it gives CPSSWTGINQSQHS.

This clonotype appeared a single time. Possible read error: a much larger clone is one base away. The chain carries TRBV6-1 and TRBJ2-1; 15 bases fit TRBD2. The CDR3 is 19 residues long. V lost 3 bases, J lost 3 bases, and 9 bases stayed unmatched. Germline-derived CDR1 and CDR2 are MNHNS and SASEGT. CDR3 bases: TGTGCCAGCAGTGACCCGCAGGGACTAGCGGGAGGTTACTACAATGAGCAGTTCTTC. This sequence encodes CASSDPQGLAGGYYNEQFF.

Many counts were recorded for this clonotype. The gene calls are TRBV30 and TRBJ1-3, with D possibly TRBD1 on 5 matching bases. The CDR3 totals 15 residues. V was pared by 4 bases and J by 2 bases, with 15 bases between. Per germline, CDR1 GTSNPN and CDR2 SVGIG (reference sequence). CDR3 residues: CAWNWGGNAGNTIYF. CDR3 DNA sequence: TGTGCCTGGAATTGGGGGGGAAATGCTGGAAACACCATATATTTT. The full variable domain, completed using reference TRBV30 and TRBJ1-3, is SQTIHQWPATLVQPVGSPLSLECTVEGTSNPNLYWYRQAAGRGLQLLFYSVGIGQISSEVPQNLSASRPQDRQFILSSKKLLLSDSGFYLCAWNWGGNAGNTIYFGEGSWLTVV.

Notes on this clonotype: In this CDR3 the conserved last residue, phenylalanine or tryptophan, is missing, so a read error is likely. This rearrangement joins TRBV29-1 to TRBJ1-4; tentatively, D is TRBD1 (6 bases). CDR3 length equals 14 residues. CDR1 SQVTM and CDR2 ANQGSEA come from the germline V gene. The DNA for the CDR3 is TGTAGCGTTGAAGCCCCGGACAGCTACGAAAAACTGTTTTCT. It yields the protein CSVEAPDSYEKLFS.

This clonotype was found a few times. The chain uses TRBV5-1 and TRBJ2-5; D tentatively fits TRBD1 or TRBD2 (6 bases each). CDR3 length equals 15 residues. The ends were cut back, 3 bases at V and 2 bases at J, with 14 bases in the middle. Germline CDR1 and CDR2: SGHRS and YFSETQ. The CDR3 spells CASSSSWGAQETQYF. DNA for the CDR3: TGCGCCAGCAGCTCTTCTTGGGGGGCTCAAGAGACCCAGTACTTC.

Concerning this clonotype itself: At one end the junction does not follow the germline gene, possibly because of a read error. The V call is TRBV4-2, the J call TRBJ1-5; no definite D call. The CDR3 runs to 18 residues. Germline V CDR1 and CDR2: LGHNA, YNFKEQ. In DNA form, the CDR3 reads TGTGCCAGCAACCAACGGAGGATGCAGAGGATGAGCAATCAGCCCCAGCATTTT. The encoded protein is CASNQRRMQRMSNQPQHF.

The rearrangement links TRBV20-1 to TRBJ2-7, with 7 bases identical to TRBD1. This CDR3 is built from 14 residues. Trimming cost V 5 bases and J 7 bases; bases outside gene matches: 14. Germline V CDR1 and CDR2: DFQATT, SNEGSKA (reference sequence). CDR3 in DNA: TGCAGTGCTGTCGATCCGGGACAGACAAGGGAGCAGTACTTC. Amino acids: CSAVDPGQTREQYF.

The chain couples TRBV6-2 or TRBV6-3 to TRBJ1-2, with D possibly being TRBD1 (6 bases). This CDR3 region has 15 residues. From germline, CDR1 is MNHEY and CDR2 SVGEGT. V lost 6 bases and J 0 bases, leaving 14 bases between the germline ends. CDR3 region: CASRSADRPNYGYTF. CDR3 nucleotides: TGTGCCAGCAGATCAGCAGACAGGCCTAACTATGGCTACACCTTC.

This sequence joins TRBV28 and TRBJ1-2, with 10 bases that match TRBD1. CDR1 is MDHEN and CDR2 is SYDVKM in the germline V gene. This CDR3 is 14 amino acids long. V shed 3 bases, J shed 8 bases, and the junction held 6 bases outside the gene matches. CDR3 coding DNA: TGTGCCAGCAGTTTGAGGACAGGGGGATCCGGCTACACCTTC. Protein sequence: CASSLRTGGSGYTF.

This clonotype was counted at least ten times. The chain combines TRBV4-1 with TRBJ2-5; D assignment may be TRBD1 or TRBD2 (5 bases each). Germline CDR1 is MGHRA and CDR2 is YSYEKL. V lost 8 bases, J lost 4 bases, and 17 bases lay in between. The CDR3 is 14 residues long. CDR3 region: CASGRGALGETQYF. Written as DNA, the CDR3 is TGCGCCAGCGGGCGAGGGGCGCTGGGAGAGACCCAGTACTTC.

Ten or more counts support this clonotype. The chain has TRBV19 and TRBJ2-7; 9 nucleotides line up with TRBD1. Per germline, CDR1 LNHDA and CDR2 SQIVND (reference sequence). This CDR3 spans 14 amino acids. V was clipped by 8 bases and J by 3 bases; unmatched bases: 8. CDR3 loop: CASQATGGIYEQYF. Here the CDR3 DNA reads TGTGCCAGTCAAGCGACAGGGGGAATCTACGAGCAGTACTTC.

This clonotype was observed a handful of times. A much larger clonotype is one base distant, so this may be a read error. The chain links TRBV6-5 to TRBJ1-3; D gene unclear. CDR1 and CDR2 (germline): MNHEY, SVGAGI. The CDR3 is 13 residues long. This CDR3 reads CASSYSSGNTVYF. DNA for the CDR3: TGTGCCAGCAGTTATTCCTCTGGAAACACCGTATATTTT.

This clonotype was counted only a few times. A much larger clone is a single base away; this may be a read error. The chain uses TRBV6-1 and TRBJ1-1, with no clear D. The germline V gene has CDR1 MNHNS and CDR2 SASEGT. This CDR3 comprises 15 residues. CDR3 loop: CASSEYGPMNTEAIF. The CDR3 DNA follows: TGTGCCAGCAGTGAATATGGACCGATGAACACTGAAGCTATCTTT.

The V gene is TRBV4-2, the J gene TRBJ2-1; 9 bases are shared with TRBD2. This CDR3 spans 15 amino acids. Germline V gene data show CDR1 as LGHNA and CDR2 as YNFKEQ. V dropped 8 bases and J dropped 5; count of bases not matched to a gene: 10. CDR3 in amino acids: CASCRAGGTHNEQFF. CDR3 coding DNA: TGTGCCAGCTGCCGCGCGGGAGGGACCCACAATGAGCAGTTCTTC.

In the case of this clonotype: Sequence at one end of the junction differs from germline and may be a read error. The chain joins TRBV29-1 to TRBJ2-6; perhaps TRBD1 as D (5 bases). Germline lookup yields CDR1 SQVTM and CDR2 ANQGSEA. There are 15 residues in the CDR3. The CDR3 reads CSVPATAGGANVMTF. Here the CDR3 DNA reads TGCAGCGTTCCTGCGACAGCCGGTGGGGCCAACGTCATGACTTTC.

This clonotype counts as medium-sized (0.01 to 0.1%). V and J are TRBV25-1 and TRBJ2-7, with D perhaps matching TRBD2 (5 bases). CDR3 length equals 11 residues. Germline CDR1 reads MGHDK; CDR2 reads SYGVNS. The V gene lost 7 bases and the J gene lost 7 bases, with 11 bases spanning the gap. CDR3 in amino acids: CASTRGKEQYF. DNA of the CDR3: TGTGCCAGCACAAGAGGGAAAGAGCAGTACTTC.

In the case of this clonotype: One junction end does not reproduce the germline sequence, and a read error may be involved. This chain joins TRBV6-1 and TRBJ1-5; D uncertain. Germline-derived CDR1 and CDR2 are MNHNS and SASEGT. The CDR3 loop spans 14 amino acids. This CDR3 is CTSSVRAFHQPQHF. The CDR3 coding sequence is TGTACCAGCAGTGTGAGGGCATTCCATCAGCCCCAGCATTTT.